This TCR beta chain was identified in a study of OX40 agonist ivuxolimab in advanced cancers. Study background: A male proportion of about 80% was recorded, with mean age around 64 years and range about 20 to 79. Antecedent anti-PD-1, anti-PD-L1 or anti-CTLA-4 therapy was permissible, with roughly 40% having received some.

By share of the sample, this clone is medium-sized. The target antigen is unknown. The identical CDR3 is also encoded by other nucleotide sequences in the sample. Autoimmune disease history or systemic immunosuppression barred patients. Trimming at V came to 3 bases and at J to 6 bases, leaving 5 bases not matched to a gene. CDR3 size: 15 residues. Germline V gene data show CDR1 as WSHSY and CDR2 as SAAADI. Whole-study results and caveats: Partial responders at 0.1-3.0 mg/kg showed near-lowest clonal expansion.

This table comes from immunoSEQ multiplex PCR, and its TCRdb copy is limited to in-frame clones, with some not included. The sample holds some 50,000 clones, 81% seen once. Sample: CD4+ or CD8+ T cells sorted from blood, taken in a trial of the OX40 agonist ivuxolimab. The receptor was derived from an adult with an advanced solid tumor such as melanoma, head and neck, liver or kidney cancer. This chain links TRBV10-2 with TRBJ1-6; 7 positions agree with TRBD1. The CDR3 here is CASSELNRGNSPLHF. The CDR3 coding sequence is TGCGCCAGCAGTGAACTGAACAGGGGTAATTCACCCCTCCACTTT.